The 8 T cell receptor beta chains below were found in one sample sequenced in a study of early T cells in non-severe SARS-CoV-2 infection. One entry per CDR3 protein, called by TCRdb with MiXCR from the 5' RACE reads. Here the sample spans about 55,000 distinct CDR3 sequences, around 7% being singletons. The starting material was whole blood, obtained at baseline. These receptors all come from an adult who was a healthcare worker with PCR-confirmed SARS-CoV-2 infection or an uninfected control (not recorded which).

This clonotype was seen repeatedly, ten times or more. The rearrangement links TRBV7-2 to TRBJ2-1; 9 bases fit TRBD2. This CDR3 is 15 amino acids long. The germline gives CDR1 SGHTA, CDR2 FQGNSA. With V trimmed by 3 bases and J by 5 bases, 5 bases remained unmatched. In DNA form, the CDR3 reads TGTGCCAGCAGCTTGACGACTAGCGGTCACAATGAGCAGTTCTTC. It yields the protein CASSLTTSGHNEQFF.

This clonotype was seen at least ten times. The chain employs TRBV19 and TRBJ1-2, with 8 bases identical to TRBD1. The V gene end was trimmed by 3 bases and the J gene end by 4 bases; junction bases not matched to a gene: 7. The CDR3 runs 15 residues. The germline V gene encodes CDR1 LNHDA and CDR2 SQIVND (reference sequence). The CDR3 DNA follows: TGTGCCAGTAGTATGGGGACAGGCCTTCCCTATGGCTACACCTTC. Its translation: CASSMGTGLPYGYTF.

This clonotype was found many times. This chain uses TRBV9 with TRBJ2-3; 9 bases fit TRBD2. V was pared by 0 bases and J by 4 bases, with 9 bases of the junction left unmatched. The V gene's germline CDR1 is SGDLS and CDR2 YYNGEE. CDR3 length: 17 residues. This CDR3 reads CASSVGTGGGAPDTQYF. The DNA of the CDR3 is TGTGCCAGCAGCGTAGGAACCGGCGGGGGGGCACCAGATACGCAGTATTTT.

Of note for this clonotype: The junction differs from germline at one of its ends, possibly a read error. The DNA for the CDR3 is TGCGCCAGTAGTATAGAACTTCTAGCGGGGGACACCGGGGAGCTGTTTTTT. As protein: CASSIELLAGDTGELFF. The chain recombines TRBV19 with TRBJ2-2; 10 bases fit TRBD2. This CDR3 spans 17 amino acids. Germline loops: CDR1 LNHDA, CDR2 SQIVND (reference sequence).

V gene TRBV5-1 combines with J gene TRBJ2-5; no definite D call. Trimming stripped 0 bases from V and 1 base from J, with 7 bases between. The CDR3 contains 14 residues. The germline V gene has CDR1 SGHRS and CDR2 YFSETQ. As DNA, the CDR3 is TGCGCCAGCAGCTTGGTCGGCAGCCAAGAGACCCAGTACTTC. This codes for CASSLVGSQETQYF.

This clonotype has a handful of counts. The chain carries TRBV7-2 and TRBJ2-2; 7 bases agree with TRBD2. Looked up from germline, CDR1 is SGHTA and CDR2 is FQGNSA. The CDR3 covers 16 residues. V lost 5 bases to trimming and J lost 1 base; unmatched junction nucleotides: 7. DNA for the CDR3: TGTGCCAGCAGCCCGTCTGTAGCGGGGAACACCGGGGAGCTGTTTTTT. Its translation is CASSPSVAGNTGELFF.

This chain connects TRBV7-2 to TRBJ1-5, with TRBD1 identical over 10 bases. The CDR3 runs to 15 residues. Germline-derived CDR1 and CDR2 are SGHTA and FQGNSA. Trimming took 6 bases from V and 6 from J; bases not matched to a gene: 8. The CDR3 region is CASRSGTGVFQPQHF. CDR3 sequence (DNA): TGTGCCAGCAGATCCGGGACAGGGGTTTTTCAGCCCCAGCATTTT.

This clonotype was seen a few times. The rearrangement links TRBV18 to TRBJ2-3; TRBD2 aligns across 7 bases. The CDR3 runs to 15 residues. V gave up 6 bases and J gave up 0 bases; unmatched junction bases: 6. Germline V gene data show CDR1 as KGHSH and CDR2 as LQKENI. The CDR3 here is CASSPSGTSTDTQYF. For the CDR3, the DNA is TGTGCCAGCTCCCCTAGCGGAACTAGCACAGATACGCAGTATTTT.